These 31 T cell receptor beta chains originate from one sample sequenced in a study of beta chain features in type 1 diabetes listed by TCRdb under 2018. Library creation used the immunoSEQ multiplex PCR assay. All of the isolated RNA was reverse transcribed with the High Capacity cDNA Reverse Transcription Kit, so expressed TCRB transcripts were sequenced. In its TCRdb copy, this immuneACCESS table keeps in-frame sequences only and misses some clones. Where compared with another copy, unresolved V genes explain less than half of these, and the others have no known cause. The table for this sample lists approximately 15,000 clones; roughly 40% of them were counted only once. The ten largest clones add up to 0.53% of the sample. Sequencing was carried out using stem cell memory CD4+ T cells from blood. In light of the paper, this sample's cell subset or site label describes: stem cell-like memory CD4+ T cells. The receptors come from a middle-aged woman in good health.

V is TRBV6-1 and J is TRBJ1-6; 7 bases agree with TRBD1. CDR3 length: 18 residues. Germline V gene data show CDR1 as MNHNS and CDR2 as SASEGT. With V trimmed by 1 base and J by 4 bases, 10 bases remained unmatched. The CDR3 nucleotides read TGTGCCAGCAGTGAAGAACACAGGGGCCGGCTGTATAATTCACCCCTCCACTTT. Encoded protein: CASSEEHRGRLYNSPLHF.

This clone was observed a few times. The chain couples TRBV5-1 to TRBJ2-7; TRBD1 agrees at 8 bases. Germline assignment: CDR1 SGHRS and CDR2 YFSETQ. J gave up 2 bases and V 6 bases, and 10 bases lay outside the gene matches. The CDR3 length is 15 residues. Here the CDR3 reads CASNKLGTGAYEQYF. The DNA for the CDR3 is TGCGCCAGCAACAAGCTTGGGACAGGAGCCTACGAGCAGTACTTC.

There are a few counts of this clone. The chain links TRBV5-4 to TRBJ2-2; unclear D gene. Trimming pared 0 bases from V and 8 bases from J, leaving 11 bases between. Looked up from germline, CDR1 is SGHNT and CDR2 is YYREEE (reference sequence). The CDR3 runs to 14 residues. CDR3 in amino acids: CASSLGSSGGELFF. The CDR3 coding sequence is TGTGCCAGCAGCTTGGGCAGCTCGGGTGGGGAGCTGTTTTTT.

This clone was seen only once. The rearrangement links TRBV11-2 to TRBJ2-1, with D uncertain. V was trimmed by 5 bases and J by 8 bases, leaving 10 bases between them. The length of the CDR3 is 12 residues. Germline V gene data show CDR1 as SGHAT and CDR2 as FQNNGV. CDR3 sequence reads: CASSTYLHEQFF. Written as DNA, the CDR3 is TGTGCCAGCAGCACCTACCTCCATGAGCAGTTCTTC.

This clone was counted only a few times. V usage is TRBV7-2 and J usage is TRBJ2-5; 8 positions agree with TRBD1. There are 16 residues in the CDR3. Germline values: CDR1 SGHTA, CDR2 FQGNSA. The ends lost 6 bases at V and 2 bases at J; junction bases unmatched: 11. The CDR3 reads CASRRRATGAQETQYF. The CDR3, as DNA: TGTGCCAGCAGACGGCGCGCGACAGGGGCACAAGAGACCCAGTACTTC.

The V call is TRBV11-2, the J call TRBJ1-4; TRBD1 matches at 9 bases. Germline CDR1 is SGHAT and CDR2 is FQNNGV. V trimming: 4 bases; J trimming: 8 bases; junction bases outside the gene matches: 17. The CDR3 has 18 residues. CDR3 coding DNA: TGTGCCAGCAGCTCCGCAACCACAAACAGGGGGCGAGACGAAAAACTGTTTTTT. Amino acids: CASSSATTNRGRDEKLFF.

This chain joins TRBV11-2 and TRBJ1-1; D not certain. Germline CDR1 is SGHAT and CDR2 is FQNNGV. The CDR3 is made up of 14 amino acids. V shed 3 bases and J shed 0 bases, with 8 bases lying between them. This chain's CDR3 is CASSLDGMNTEAFF. Written as DNA, the CDR3 is TGTGCCAGCAGCTTGGACGGGATGAACACTGAAGCTTTCTTT.

The chain has TRBV7-2 and TRBJ2-3; 12 nucleotides match TRBD2. Germline CDR1 and CDR2: SGHTA and FQGNSA. The CDR3 length is 18 residues. V trimming: 5 bases; J trimming: 2 bases; junction bases outside the gene matches: 11. The CDR3 here is CASSAALTSGGYTDTQYF. In nucleotides, the CDR3 is TGTGCCAGCAGCGCCGCCCTGACTAGCGGGGGTTACACAGATACGCAGTATTTT.

As regards this clone: The junction does not match germline at one end; this may be a read error. The V and J genes are TRBV5-1 and TRBJ1-6; D is unresolved. Germline V lookup: CDR1 SGHRS, CDR2 YFSETQ. This CDR3 region has 14 residues. The CDR3 spells CASSSTPGDSPLHF. For the CDR3, the DNA is TGTGCCAGCAGCAGCACTCCCGGGGATTCACCCCTCCACTTT. Combining the CDR3 with reference TRBV5-1 and TRBJ1-6 gives the whole variable domain KAGVTQTPRYLIKTRGQQVTLSCSPISGHRSVSWYQQTPGQGLQFLFEYFSETQRNKGNFPGRFSGRQFSNSRSEMNVSTLELGDSALYLCASSSTPGDSPLHFGNGTRLTVT.

The chain uses TRBV9 and TRBJ2-1, with TRBD2 matching 7 bases. V lost 4 bases, J lost 6 bases, and 10 bases stayed unmatched. Germline V lookup: CDR1 SGDLS, CDR2 YYNGEE. The length of the CDR3 is 15 residues. The DNA for the CDR3 is TGTGCCAGCAGCCCAAGACTAGCCCCGTTCAATGAGCAGTTCTTC. It translates to CASSPRLAPFNEQFF. Full variable domain (missing parts from reference TRBV9 and TRBJ2-1): DSGVTQTPKHLITATGQRVTLRCSPRSGDLSVYWYQQSLDQGLQFLIQYYNGEERAKGNILERFSAQQFPDLHSELNLSSLELGDSALYFCASSPRLAPFNEQFFGPGTRLTVL.

The V and J genes are TRBV6-1 and TRBJ1-5, with D perhaps matching TRBD1 (6 bases). V dropped 2 bases and J dropped 0 bases, with 11 bases sitting between them. The length of the CDR3 is 16 residues. CDR1 and CDR2 from the germline V gene are MNHNS and SASEGT. The CDR3: CASSETGRSSNQPQHF. CDR3 bases: TGTGCCAGCAGTGAAACAGGGCGGAGTAGCAATCAGCCCCAGCATTTT.

V gene TRBV12-5 combines with J gene TRBJ2-7, with 8 bases fitting TRBD1. Germline V gene lookup returns CDR1 LGHNT and CDR2 FRNRAP. The CDR3 consists of 13 residues. Unmatched junction bases numbered 5, after V lost 6 bases and J lost 4 bases. In DNA, the CDR3 is TGTGCTAGTGGCTGGGACAGGCAATACGAGCAGTACTTC. It specifies CASGWDRQYEQYF.

This chain links TRBV6-5 with TRBJ2-5; D uncertain. The CDR3 has 15 amino acids. CDR1 MNHEY and CDR2 SVGAGI come from the germline V gene. Trimming stripped 0 bases from V and 5 bases from J, with 13 bases between. The chain's CDR3 is CASSYSRLSRETQYF. The CDR3 DNA follows: TGTGCCAGCAGTTACTCCAGACTGTCCCGGGAGACCCAGTACTTC.

This clone was seen a few times. The gene calls are TRBV2 and TRBJ1-6, with 9 positions matching TRBD1. Germline V gene data show CDR1 as SNHLY and CDR2 as FYNNEI. After removal of 6 bases from V and 11 bases from J, the junction contained 11 bases not matched to a gene. This CDR3 has 15 amino acids. The CDR3 here is CASRDHRGRMPPLHF. As DNA, the CDR3 is TGTGCCAGCAGGGACCACAGGGGGCGCATGCCACCCCTCCACTTT.

This chain connects TRBV5-6 to TRBJ1-5; maybe TRBD1 (6 bases). The V gene lost 3 bases and the J gene lost 3 bases, with 10 bases spanning the gap. CDR1 is SGHDT and CDR2 is YYEEEE in the germline V gene. The CDR3 consists of 14 residues. CDR3 in amino acids: CASSSVGANQPQHF. In nucleotides, the CDR3 is TGTGCCAGCAGCTCTGTGGGGGCCAATCAGCCCCAGCATTTT.

This clone occurred a few times. This chain uses TRBV9 with TRBJ1-1, with a weak D call TRBD1 (6 bases). This CDR3 has 13 residues. Germline CDR1 SGDLS, CDR2 YYNGEE. Trimming removed 3 bases at V and 6 bases at J, with 12 bases between. As DNA, the CDR3 is TGTGCCAGCAGCGGGCGGGGGGGGCCTGAAGCTTTCTTT. This encodes CASSGRGGPEAFF.

In its sample, this clone ranks as medium-sized (0.01 to 0.1%). V gene TRBV7-9 combines with J gene TRBJ2-7; D not resolved. The germline V gene has CDR1 SEHNR and CDR2 FQNEAQ (reference sequence). V dropped 1 base and J dropped 2 bases, with 9 bases sitting between them. The CDR3 runs 14 residues. The CDR3 protein is CASSLDPGPYEQYF. The CDR3 region has the DNA TGTGCCAGCAGCTTAGATCCAGGCCCCTACGAGCAGTACTTC.

The chain is built from TRBV5-1 and TRBJ2-2, with D maybe TRBD1 (6 bases). This CDR3 region has 15 residues. Trimming took 3 bases from V and 2 from J, leaving 11 bases between them. The germline V gene encodes CDR1 SGHRS and CDR2 YFSETQ. CDR3 region: CASSSGTPNTGELFF. The DNA for the CDR3 is TGCGCCAGCAGCTCCGGGACACCTAACACCGGGGAGCTGTTTTTT. Full variable domain (remainder filled in from reference TRBV5-1 and TRBJ2-2): KAGVTQTPRYLIKTRGQQVTLSCSPISGHRSVSWYQQTPGQGLQFLFEYFSETQRNKGNFPGRFSGRQFSNSRSEMNVSTLELGDSALYLCASSSGTPNTGELFFGEGSRLTVL.

The rearrangement joins TRBV11-2 to TRBJ2-7, with 9 bases identical to TRBD1. V shed 3 bases and J 0 bases; nucleotides not matched to a gene: 6. The CDR3 consists of 16 residues. The V gene's germline CDR1 is SGHAT and CDR2 FQNNGV. The CDR3 spells CASSFYRGRFSYEQYF. CDR3 DNA: TGTGCCAGCAGCTTCTACAGGGGGCGATTCTCCTACGAGCAGTACTTC.

V and J are TRBV6-1 and TRBJ2-5, with 9 bases identical to TRBD1. CDR3 size: 14 residues. CDR1 and CDR2 (germline): MNHNS, SASEGT. Trimming at V came to 7 bases and at J to 5 bases, leaving 8 bases not matched to a gene. As DNA, the CDR3 is TGTGCCAGCATAACAGGGACAGGGCGGGAGACCCAGTACTTC. Protein product: CASITGTGRETQYF.

The chain joins TRBV7-2 to TRBJ1-1, with a tentative D call TRBD1 (5 bases). This CDR3 spans 14 amino acids. Germline V gene sequence: CDR1 SGHTA, CDR2 FQGNSA. V gave up 3 bases and J gave up 4 bases, with 12 bases separating them. The CDR3 is CASSLAGRGTEAFF. CDR3 nucleotide sequence: TGTGCCAGCAGCTTGGCAGGGAGGGGCACTGAAGCTTTCTTT.

The gene calls are TRBV7-2 and TRBJ1-1; 9 bases line up with TRBD1. The V and J ends lost 1 base and 3 bases, in that order; junction bases with no gene match: 0. CDR3 length: 14 amino acids. Germline loops: CDR1 SGHTA, CDR2 FQGNSA. The CDR3 DNA sequence: TGTGCCAGCAGCTTAGGGGACAGGGACACTGAAGCTTTCTTT. This translates into CASSLGDRDTEAFF.

This rearrangement joins TRBV18 to TRBJ2-5; maybe TRBD1 (6 bases). V gave up 5 bases and J gave up 5 bases, with 12 bases separating them. Germline CDR1 is KGHSH and CDR2 is LQKENI. This CDR3 is built from 13 residues. CDR3 DNA sequence: TGTGCCAGCTCAGCCTGGACAGAGGAGACCCAGTACTTC. Protein sequence: CASSAWTEETQYF. The whole variable domain, remainder taken from reference TRBV18 and TRBJ2-5, is NAGVMQNPRHLVRRRGQEARLRCSPMKGHSHVYWYRQLPEEGLKFMVYLQKENIIDESGMPKERFSAEFPKEGPSILRIQQVVRGDSAAYFCASSAWTEETQYFGPGTRLLVL.

The chain combines TRBV11-2 with TRBJ2-3; D may be TRBD2 (7 bases). The length of the CDR3 is 16 residues. Germline values: CDR1 SGHAT, CDR2 FQNNGV. V was pared by 4 bases and J by 2 bases, with 16 bases between. The CDR3 spells CASSSGGGGFTDTQYF. The CDR3 DNA is TGTGCCAGCAGCTCCGGGGGCGGGGGCTTCACAGATACGCAGTATTTT.

The genes are TRBV19 and TRBJ2-2, with 10 bases identical to TRBD2. The CDR3 runs to 15 residues. Germline values: CDR1 LNHDA, CDR2 SQIVND (reference sequence). The V segment lost 6 bases and the J segment 5 bases; nucleotides outside the gene matches: 6. CDR3 DNA sequence: TGTGCCAGTAGCCTAGCGGGGGCGGGAACCGGGGAGCTGTTTTTT. Its protein product is CASSLAGAGTGELFF.

On this clone: Other nucleotide sequences from this sample produce the same CDR3. This rearrangement joins TRBV5-1 to TRBJ1-1, with no clear D. Between the trimmed V and J ends, which lost 0 bases and 4 bases, there was a span of 7 bases. Germline V gene lookup returns CDR1 SGHRS and CDR2 YFSETQ. This CDR3 spans 13 amino acids. The CDR3 nucleotides are TGCGCCAGCAGCTTGGGGTACTTCACTGAAGCTTTCTTT. Translated: CASSLGYFTEAFF.

This clone was seen just once. The chain joins TRBV6-5 to TRBJ2-5; 8 positions agree with TRBD1. With the DNA end fitting TRBJ2-7 better, the J assignment may be wrong. The V gene's germline CDR1 is MNHEY and CDR2 SVGAGI. CDR3 length: 15 amino acids. The CDR3 nucleotides read TGTGCCAGCAGAACGCTGGGACAGGCCCCCTACGAGCAGTACTTC. Protein: CASRTLGQAPYEQYF.

V and J are TRBV7-8 and TRBJ1-4, with unresolved D. Per the germline V gene, CDR1 is SGHVS and CDR2 is FQNEAQ. CDR3 length: 18 amino acids. Trimming shortened V by 5 bases and J by 0 bases, and 19 bases separated the two germline ends. This CDR3 is CASSPTLRSLATNEKLFF. The DNA of the CDR3 is TGTGCCAGCAGCCCTACCTTAAGGAGCCTTGCAACTAATGAAAAACTGTTTTTT.

The chain is built from TRBV21-1 and TRBJ1-5. TRBV21-1 constitutes a pseudogene. The CDR3 is 12 residues long. This chain's CDR3 is CASSKAPGEWHF. Here the CDR3 DNA reads TGTGCCAGCAGCAAAGCTCCGGGAGAGTGGCATTTT.

This chain connects TRBV5-4 to TRBJ2-1; possibly TRBD1 for D (5 bases). The CDR3 contains 14 residues. V dropped 3 bases and J dropped 4 bases, with 11 bases sitting between them. CDR1 is SGHNT and CDR2 is YYREEE in the germline V gene (reference sequence). The chain's CDR3 is CASSSRQKYNEQFF. CDR3 DNA: TGTGCCAGCAGCTCCCGACAGAAATACAATGAGCAGTTCTTC.

CDR3 nucleotide sequence: TGTGCCAGCAGCTTAAAATGGGAACAGGGTTATGGCTACACCTTC. Protein sequence: CASSLKWEQGYGYTF. J is TRBJ1-2 and V is TRBV7-2; TRBD1 might be the D (6 bases). The germline gives CDR1 SGHTA, CDR2 FQGNSA. The CDR3 consists of 15 residues. The ends were cut back, 2 bases at V and 5 bases at J, with 15 bases in the middle.